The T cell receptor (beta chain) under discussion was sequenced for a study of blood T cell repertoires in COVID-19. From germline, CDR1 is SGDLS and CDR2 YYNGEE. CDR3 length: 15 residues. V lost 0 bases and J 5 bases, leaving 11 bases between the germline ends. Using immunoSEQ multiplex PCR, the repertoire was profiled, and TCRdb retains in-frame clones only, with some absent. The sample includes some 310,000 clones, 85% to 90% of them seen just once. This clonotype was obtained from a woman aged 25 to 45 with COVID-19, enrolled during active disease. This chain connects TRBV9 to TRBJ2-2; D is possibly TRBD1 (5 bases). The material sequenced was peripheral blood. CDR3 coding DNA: TGTGCCAGCAGCGTAGTCCAGGGTGGTACCGGGGAGCTGTTTTTT. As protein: CASSVVQGGTGELFF.